This T cell receptor beta chain was recorded in a study of lymphopenia after photon versus proton radiotherapy. To note about this clone: Its antigen is currently unknown.

Study-level findings and limits: Under photons, naive T cells and diversity fell while effector/memory populations rose. Post-nadir TCR diversity decline inversely tracked overall survival among those who died. Post-nadir diversity loss with photons came from oligoclonal expansion, particularly CD8+ Temra cells.

This CDR3 comprises 15 residues. Per germline, CDR1 GTSNPN and CDR2 SVGIG (reference sequence). V lost 5 bases to trimming and J lost 7 bases; unmatched junction nucleotides: 14. Assay: immunoSEQ multiplex PCR; the TCRdb copy retains only in-frame clones and omits some. Of 35,000 to 45,000 clones in the sample, approximately 83% were seen once. The receptor was isolated from a woman aged 70-85 years with pancreatic cancer. The sample consisted of peripheral blood, taken from a patient treated with proton-based radiotherapy. The chain couples TRBV30 to TRBJ1-5, with 7 nucleotides matching TRBD1. The chain's CDR3 is CAWAAVRGQGQPQHF. DNA of the CDR3: TGTGCCTGGGCCGCTGTTAGGGGGCAGGGGCAGCCCCAGCATTTT.